This T cell receptor (beta chain) was obtained from a study of T cells in Graves' hyperthyroidism and ophthalmopathy. As for this clonotype: Its antigen is not identified.

The germline V gene encodes CDR1 ENHRY and CDR2 SYGVKD. The length of the CDR3 is 14 residues. V dropped 10 bases and J dropped 1 base, with 16 bases sitting between them. Study-wide results and limits: Stable hyperthyroidism was separated from ophthalmopathy by a model based on 13 V-J features.

TCR beta CDR3 region amplification was performed from RNA transcripts. The TCR CDR3 first-round RT-PCR relied on the HTBI primer set. Each CDR3 protein is one row after TCRdb ran MiXCR on the multiplex PCR reads. The sample shows 500,000 to 750,000 distinct CDR3 sequences, about 45% of them seen only once. The chain combines TRBV10-3 with TRBJ1-1, with D perhaps TRBD1 (6 bases). The sequenced sample consisted of peripheral blood or thyroid tissue (not recorded which). This sequence originates from a woman aged 18-30 years with Graves' hyperthyroidism. CDR3 amino acids: CASRSRGPNTEAFF. CDR3 sequence (DNA): TGTGCCAGCAGGTCCCGGGGGCCGAACACTGAAGCTTTCTTT.